This T cell receptor (beta chain) stems from a study of OX40 agonist ivuxolimab in advanced cancers. This clone was observed a handful of times. Autoimmune disease history or systemic immunosuppression excluded patients. CDR3 size: 10 residues. V lost 8 bases and J 8 bases, leaving 12 bases between the germline ends. Germline V gene lookup returns CDR1 GTSNPN and CDR2 SVGIG (reference sequence). Measured with immunoSEQ multiplex PCR; TCRdb has only the in-frame clones, and not every one. The sample has 43,000 or so clones, approximately 91% seen once. The starting material was CD4+ or CD8+ T cells sorted from blood, obtained in a trial of the OX40 agonist ivuxolimab. This chain joins TRBV30 and TRBJ1-2, with D possibly being TRBD1 (6 bases). This clonotype was sampled from an adult with an advanced solid tumor such as melanoma, head and neck, liver or kidney cancer. The CDR3 region has the DNA TGTGCCGGAGGGGGAGGGGGCTACACCTTC. It is translated as CAGGGGGYTF.